A selection of T cell receptor beta chains follows, all from one sample in a study of PD-1 blockade in classical Hodgkin lymphoma. The method was immunoSEQ multiplex PCR; TCRdb's version includes in-frame clones alone and lacks a portion of them. The profile covers roughly 60,000 clones, with about 92% appearing a single time and around 8% taken by the ten largest. The source material was peripheral blood mononuclear cells (PBMCs), sampled before the fourth cycle of nivolumab. The receptor set was obtained from a human donor with classical Hodgkin lymphoma. Each CDR3 is given with its conserved first and last residue. The D gene is left open where the match is weak. Expanded clones are given a class, and other clones once, few, many or no size at all.

J gene | V gene | clone size | D gene | CDR3 protein | CDR3 DNA
TRBJ1-1 | TRBV11-3 | NA | NA | CASSLGETAEAFF | TGTGCCAGCAGCTTGGGCGAGACGGCTGAAGCTTTCTTT
TRBJ2-7 | TRBV7-9 | NA | TRBD2 | CASSSWTSGNYEQYF | TGTGCCAGCAGCTCGTGGACTAGCGGAAACTACGAGCAGTACTTC
TRBJ2-5 | TRBV5-1 | NA | NA | CASSLRETQYF | TGCGCCAGCAGCTTGAGAGAGACCCAGTACTTC
TRBJ2-2 | TRBV13 | NA | TRBD1 | CASSLGYPGQTNTGELFF | TGTGCCAGCAGCTTAGGTTATCCGGGACAGACGAACACCGGGGAGCTGTTTTTT
TRBJ2-7 | TRBV18 | NA | NA | CASSPGGRKTYEQYF | TGTGCCAGCTCACCAGGGGGCAGGAAAACCTACGAGCAGTACTTC
TRBJ1-1 | TRBV7-9 | NA | TRBD1 | CASTHETGGMVNTEAFF | TGTGCCAGCACCCACGAGACAGGGGGAATGGTGAACACTGAAGCTTTCTTT
TRBJ1-1 | TRBV19 | NA | TRBD1 | CASSPKTGGPFF | TGTGCCAGTAGTCCAAAAACAGGGGGGCCTTTCTTT
TRBJ1-1 | TRBV6-1 | NA | NA | CASSQQGGEAFF | TGTGCCAGCAGTCAACAGGGAGGTGAAGCTTTCTTT
TRBJ1-2 | TRBV19 | NA | NA | CASKEVRNYGYTF | TGTGCCAGTAAGGAGGTTCGCAACTATGGCTACACCTTC
TRBJ1-5 | TRBV28 | few | NA | CASHSSGGGNHQPQHF | TGTGCCAGTCATTCGTCGGGAGGTGGGAACCATCAGCCCCAGCATTTT
TRBJ2-5 | TRBV4-1 | NA | TRBD2 | CASSPGGVGLGTQYF | TGCGCCAGCAGCCCGGGGGGGGTTGGCCTCGGGACCCAGTACTTC
TRBJ1-1 | TRBV15 | NA | TRBD1 | CATSRGQGIAEAFF | TGTGCCACCAGCAGGGGACAGGGAATCGCTGAAGCTTTCTTT
TRBJ2-1 | TRBV7-3 | NA | NA | CASSQGGLAYSSYNEQFF | TGTGCCAGCAGCCAAGGGGGCCTAGCGTATAGCTCCTACAATGAGCAGTTCTTC
TRBJ1-4 | TRBV28 | NA | NA | CASSSASGNEEKLFF | TGTGCCAGCAGTTCCGCGAGTGGGAACGAAGAAAAACTGTTTTTT
TRBJ1-1 | TRBV11-2 | NA | NA | CASSFGTEAFF | TGTGCCAGCAGCTTTGGCACTGAAGCTTTCTTT
TRBJ1-2 | TRBV5-1 | NA | NA | CASSLALGSYGYTF | TGCGCCAGCAGCTTGGCCCTCGGGAGCTATGGCTACACCTTC
TRBJ2-7 | TRBV2 | once | TRBD1 | CASNTGTASYEQYF | TGTGCCAGCAATACCGGGACAGCCTCCTACGAGCAGTACTTC
TRBJ1-4 | TRBV25-1 | few | NA | CASSETGSGEKLFF | TGTGCCAGCAGTGAAACAGGGTCGGGTGAAAAACTGTTTTTT
TRBJ2-7 | TRBV19 | NA | NA | CASSISARGPYEQYF | TGTGCCAGTAGTATAAGCGCTCGGGGTCCCTACGAGCAGTACTTC
TRBJ2-2 | TRBV11-2 | NA | TRBD2 | CASSLWGLAALHGELFF | TGTGCCAGCAGCTTATGGGGACTAGCGGCCTTACACGGGGAGCTGTTTTTT
TRBJ2-5 | TRBV27 | few | TRBD2 | CASSLSGGGETQYF | TGTGCCAGCAGTTTAAGCGGGGGTGGGGAGACCCAGTACTTC
TRBJ2-4 | TRBV28 | NA | NA | CASSFGLAKNIQYF | TGTGCCAGCAGTTTTGGGCTAGCCAAAAACATTCAGTACTTC
TRBJ2-3 | TRBV4-2 | NA | NA | CASSQELLVWDTQYF | TGTGCCAGCAGCCAAGAATTACTAGTGTGGGATACGCAGTATTTT
TRBJ1-5 | TRBV15 | NA | NA | CATSRDHGNQPQHF | TGTGCCACCAGCAGGGATCACGGCAATCAGCCCCAGCATTTT